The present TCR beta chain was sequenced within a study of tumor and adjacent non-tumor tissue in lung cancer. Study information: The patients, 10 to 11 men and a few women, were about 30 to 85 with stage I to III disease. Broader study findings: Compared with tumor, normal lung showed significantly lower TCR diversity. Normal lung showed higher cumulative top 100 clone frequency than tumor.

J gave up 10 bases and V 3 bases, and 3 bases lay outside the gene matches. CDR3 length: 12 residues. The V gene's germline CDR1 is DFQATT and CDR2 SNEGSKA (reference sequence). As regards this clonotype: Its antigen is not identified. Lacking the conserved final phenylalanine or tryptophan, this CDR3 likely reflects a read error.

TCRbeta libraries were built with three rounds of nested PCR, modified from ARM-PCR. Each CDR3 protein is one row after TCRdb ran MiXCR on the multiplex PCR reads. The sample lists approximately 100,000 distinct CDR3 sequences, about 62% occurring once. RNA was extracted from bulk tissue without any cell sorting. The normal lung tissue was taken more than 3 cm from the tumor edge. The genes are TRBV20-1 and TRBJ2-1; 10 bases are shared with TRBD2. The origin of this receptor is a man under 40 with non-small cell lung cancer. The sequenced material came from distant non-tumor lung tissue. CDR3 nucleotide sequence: TGCAGTGCTAGCGTTAGCGGGGGGGAGCAGTTCCTC. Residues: CSASVSGGEQFL.